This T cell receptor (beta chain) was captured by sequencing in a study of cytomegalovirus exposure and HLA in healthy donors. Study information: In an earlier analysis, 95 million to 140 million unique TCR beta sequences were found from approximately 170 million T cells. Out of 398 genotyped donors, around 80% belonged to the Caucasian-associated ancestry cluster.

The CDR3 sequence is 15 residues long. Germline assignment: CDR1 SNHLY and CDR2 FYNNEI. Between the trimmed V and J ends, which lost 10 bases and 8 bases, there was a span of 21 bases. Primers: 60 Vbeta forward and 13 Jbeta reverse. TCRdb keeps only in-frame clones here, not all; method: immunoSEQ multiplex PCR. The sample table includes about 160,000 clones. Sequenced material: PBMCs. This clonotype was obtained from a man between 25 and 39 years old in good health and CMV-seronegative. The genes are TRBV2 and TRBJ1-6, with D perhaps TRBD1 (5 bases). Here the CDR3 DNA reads TGTGCCACCACCCCAGGGCCCCATGGGGATTCACCCCTCCACTTT. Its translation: CATTPGPHGDSPLHF.